The text below deals with one T cell receptor (beta chain). The data derive from a study of blood T cell repertoires in COVID-19. About the study: Collection of acute and convalescent COVID-19 samples took place in the United States, Italy and Spain.

The germline gives CDR1 LNHDA, CDR2 SQIVND (reference sequence). V was clipped by 7 bases and J by 6 bases; unmatched bases: 8. This CDR3 comprises 13 residues. TCRdb's copy holds only in-frame clones and misses some; the assay was immunoSEQ multiplex PCR. The table records about 140,000 clones, approximately 90% of them present only once. V and J are TRBV19 and TRBJ2-7, with 8 positions matching TRBD2. The sequenced sample was peripheral blood. The clonotype comes from a human donor in a cohort sampled during active COVID-19. CDR3 loop: CASTKTRGGEQYF. For the CDR3, the DNA is TGTGCCAGTACCAAAACTCGGGGGGGCGAGCAGTACTTC.